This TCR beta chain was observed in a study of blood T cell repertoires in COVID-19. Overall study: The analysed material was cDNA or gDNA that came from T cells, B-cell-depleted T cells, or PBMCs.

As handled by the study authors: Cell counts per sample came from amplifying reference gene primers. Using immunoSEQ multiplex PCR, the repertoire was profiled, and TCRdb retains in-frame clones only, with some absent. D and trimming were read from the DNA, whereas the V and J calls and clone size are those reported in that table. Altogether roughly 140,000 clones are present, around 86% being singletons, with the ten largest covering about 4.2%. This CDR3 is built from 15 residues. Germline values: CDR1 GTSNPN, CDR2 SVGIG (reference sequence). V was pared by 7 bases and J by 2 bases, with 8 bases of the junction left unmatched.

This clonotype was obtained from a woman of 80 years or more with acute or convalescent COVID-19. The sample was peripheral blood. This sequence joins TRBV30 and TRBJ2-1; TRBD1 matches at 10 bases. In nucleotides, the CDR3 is TGTGCCTTCAACGCCGGGACAGGGGCCTACAATGAGCAGTTCTTC. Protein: CAFNAGTGAYNEQFF.